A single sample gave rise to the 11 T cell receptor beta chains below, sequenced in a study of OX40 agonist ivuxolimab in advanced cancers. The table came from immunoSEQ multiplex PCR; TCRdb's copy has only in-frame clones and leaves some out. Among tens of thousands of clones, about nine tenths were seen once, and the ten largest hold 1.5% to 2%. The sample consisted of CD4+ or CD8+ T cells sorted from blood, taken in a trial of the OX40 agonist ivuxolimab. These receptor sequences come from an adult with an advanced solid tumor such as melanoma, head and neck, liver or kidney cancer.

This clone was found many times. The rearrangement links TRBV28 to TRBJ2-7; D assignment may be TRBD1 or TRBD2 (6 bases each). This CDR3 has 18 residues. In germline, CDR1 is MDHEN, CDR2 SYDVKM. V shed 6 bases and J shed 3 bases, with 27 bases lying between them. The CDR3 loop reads CASRRRGPIARIGYEQYF. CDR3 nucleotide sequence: TGTGCCAGCAGACGCCGGGGGCCGATAGCGAGAATTGGCTACGAGCAGTACTTC. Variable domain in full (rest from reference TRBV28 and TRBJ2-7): DVKVTQSSRYLVKRTGEKVFLECVQDMDHENMFWYRQDPGLGLRLIYFSYDVKMKEKGDIPEGYSVSREKKERFSLILESASTNQTSMYLCASRRRGPIARIGYEQYFGPGTRLTVT.

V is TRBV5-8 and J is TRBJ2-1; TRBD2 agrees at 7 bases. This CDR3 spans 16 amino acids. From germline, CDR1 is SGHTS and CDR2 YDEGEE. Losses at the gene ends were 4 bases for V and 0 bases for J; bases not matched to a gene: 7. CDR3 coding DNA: TGTGCCAGCAGCCCGGCCGGGAGGACCTCCTACAATGAGCAGTTCTTC. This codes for CASSPAGRTSYNEQFF.

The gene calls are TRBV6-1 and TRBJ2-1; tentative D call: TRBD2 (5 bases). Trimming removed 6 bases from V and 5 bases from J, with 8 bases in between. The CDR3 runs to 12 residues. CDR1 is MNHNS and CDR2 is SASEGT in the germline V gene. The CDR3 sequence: CASRRGNNEQFF. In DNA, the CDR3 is TGTGCCAGCAGACGGGGAAACAATGAGCAGTTCTTC.

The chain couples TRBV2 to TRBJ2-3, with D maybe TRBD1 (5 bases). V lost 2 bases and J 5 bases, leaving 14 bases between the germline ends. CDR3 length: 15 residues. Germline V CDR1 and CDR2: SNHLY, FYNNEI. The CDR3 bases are TGTGCCAGCAGTGAATGGCAGGGCGCGAGAGATACGCAGTATTTT. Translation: CASSEWQGARDTQYF.

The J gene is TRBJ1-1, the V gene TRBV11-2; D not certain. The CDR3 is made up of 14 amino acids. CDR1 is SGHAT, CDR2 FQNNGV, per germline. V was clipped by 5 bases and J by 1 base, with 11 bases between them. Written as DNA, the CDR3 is TGTGCCAGCAGCCTAGGGCGGGGGAACACTGAAGCTTTCTTT. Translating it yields CASSLGRGNTEAFF.

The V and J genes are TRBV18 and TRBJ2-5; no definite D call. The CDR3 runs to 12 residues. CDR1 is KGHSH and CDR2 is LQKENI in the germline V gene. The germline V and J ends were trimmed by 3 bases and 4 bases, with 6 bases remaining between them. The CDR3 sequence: CASSPYRETQYF. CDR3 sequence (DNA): TGTGCCAGCTCACCTTACAGAGAGACCCAGTACTTC.

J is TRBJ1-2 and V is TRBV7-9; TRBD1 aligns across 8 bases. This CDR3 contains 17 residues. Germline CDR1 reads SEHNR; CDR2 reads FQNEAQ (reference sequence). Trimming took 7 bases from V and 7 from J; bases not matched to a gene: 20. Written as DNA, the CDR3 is TGTGCCAGCAACTTTCTTGGAGGGCGACAGGGGTACTCTGGCTACACCTTC. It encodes CASNFLGGRQGYSGYTF.

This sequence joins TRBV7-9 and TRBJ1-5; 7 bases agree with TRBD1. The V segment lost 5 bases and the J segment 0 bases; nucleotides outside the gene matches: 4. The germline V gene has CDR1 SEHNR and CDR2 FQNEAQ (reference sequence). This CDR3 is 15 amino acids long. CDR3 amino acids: CASSPQGNSNQPQHF. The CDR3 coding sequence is TGTGCCAGCAGCCCACAGGGGAATAGCAATCAGCCCCAGCATTTT.

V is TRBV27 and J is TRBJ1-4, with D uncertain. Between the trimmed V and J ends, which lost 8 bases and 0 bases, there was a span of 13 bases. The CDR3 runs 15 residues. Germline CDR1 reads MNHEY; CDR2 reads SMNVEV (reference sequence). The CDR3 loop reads CASGRSGATNEKLFF. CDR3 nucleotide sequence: TGTGCCAGCGGTCGGTCCGGAGCAACTAATGAAAAACTGTTTTTT.

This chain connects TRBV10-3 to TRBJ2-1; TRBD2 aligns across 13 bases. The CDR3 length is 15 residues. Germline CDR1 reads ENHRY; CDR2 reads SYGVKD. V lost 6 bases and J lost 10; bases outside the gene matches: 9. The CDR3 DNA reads TGTGCCATCAGGACCACTAGCGGGAGGGCCGGGGAGCAGTTCTTC. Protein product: CAIRTTSGRAGEQFF.

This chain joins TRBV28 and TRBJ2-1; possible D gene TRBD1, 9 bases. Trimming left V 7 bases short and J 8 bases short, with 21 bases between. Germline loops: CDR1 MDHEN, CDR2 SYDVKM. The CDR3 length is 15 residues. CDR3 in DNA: TGTGCCAGCACCCGGGGGGGACAGGGTTCACATGAGCAGTTCTTC. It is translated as CASTRGGQGSHEQFF. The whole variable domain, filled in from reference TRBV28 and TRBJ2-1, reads DVKVTQSSRYLVKRTGEKVFLECVQDMDHENMFWYRQDPGLGLRLIYFSYDVKMKEKGDIPEGYSVSREKKERFSLILESASTNQTSMYLCASTRGGQGSHEQFFGPGTRLTVL.